Below are 30 T cell receptor beta chains sequenced from a single sample in a study of shared clonotypes between healthy human individuals. Profiled with immunoSEQ multiplex PCR; TCRdb holds only in-frame clones, not every one. Of around 550,000 clones in the sample, almost 97% were seen once. The sequenced sample consisted of naive CD4+ T cells sorted from blood. Subset given: CD45RA+ positively selected. These receptors were collected from a woman aged 25 to 39 in good health.

The chain employs TRBV4-1 and TRBJ2-3; TRBD2 matches at 7 bases. The CDR3 loop spans 15 amino acids. Looked up from germline, CDR1 is MGHRA and CDR2 is YSYEKL. The ends lost 2 bases at V and 4 bases at J; junction bases unmatched: 6. This CDR3 reads CASSQWRETPDTQYF. CDR3 DNA: TGCGCCAGCAGCCAATGGCGGGAGACGCCAGATACGCAGTATTTT.

This chain links TRBV19 with TRBJ1-1, with D unclear. Germline V gene lookup returns CDR1 LNHDA and CDR2 SQIVND (reference sequence). V dropped 3 bases and J dropped 2 bases, with 13 bases sitting between them. The CDR3 has 15 residues. CDR3 sequence reads: CASSIISPLNTEAFF. CDR3 in DNA: TGTGCCAGTAGTATTATCTCACCGCTAAACACTGAAGCTTTCTTT.

The chain uses TRBV27 and TRBJ2-6; TRBD1 is a possible D gene (5 bases). V was pared by 6 bases and J by 3 bases, with 21 bases between. CDR3 length: 18 amino acids. Per germline, CDR1 MNHEY and CDR2 SMNVEV (reference sequence). The CDR3 protein is CASSRARLDALGANVLTF. The DNA of the CDR3 is TGTGCCAGCAGCAGGGCTAGATTGGATGCTCTTGGGGCCAACGTCCTGACTTTC. Filled out from reference TRBV27 and TRBJ2-6, the complete variable domain reads EAQVTQNPRYLITVTGKKLTVTCSQNMNHEYMSWYRQDPGLGLRQIYYSMNVEVTDKGDVPEGYKVSRKEKRNFPLILESPSPNQTSLYFCASSRARLDALGANVLTFGAGSRLTVL.

The V call is TRBV9, the J call TRBJ2-5, with D possibly TRBD2 on 6 matching bases. This CDR3 is built from 13 residues. The V end was cut by 4 bases, the J end by 4 bases, with 11 bases between. Germline V gene data show CDR1 as SGDLS and CDR2 as YYNGEE. For the CDR3, the DNA is TGTGCCAGCAGCCGCGGGATTCGAGAGACCCAGTACTTC. Translated: CASSRGIRETQYF.

This clone was seen only once. CDR3 region: CASSYVVPRSETEAFF. The CDR3 nucleotides are TGTGCCAGCAGTTACGTCGTTCCCAGGTCGGAGACTGAAGCTTTCTTT. This chain uses TRBV6-6 with TRBJ1-1, with no clear D. Germline V CDR1 and CDR2: MNHNY, SVGAGI (reference sequence). This CDR3 comprises 16 residues. The V gene lost 2 bases and the J gene lost 5 bases, with 18 bases spanning the gap.

This chain links TRBV7-2 with TRBJ2-7, with TRBD2 identical over 9 bases. Germline-derived CDR1 and CDR2 are SGHTA and FQGNSA. This CDR3 has 13 residues. Trimming at V came to 6 bases and at J to 6 bases, leaving 6 bases not matched to a gene. CDR3 nucleotide sequence: TGTGCCAGCAGGGCTAGCGGGATTTTCGAGCAGTACTTC. Encoded protein: CASRASGIFEQYF.

The chain has TRBV30 and TRBJ1-2, with a weak D call TRBD1 (5 bases). CDR3 length: 12 amino acids. V lost 3 bases, J lost 5 bases, and 10 bases lay in between. The germline V gene encodes CDR1 GTSNPN and CDR2 SVGIG (reference sequence). The CDR3 DNA sequence: TGTGCCTGGAGCGCGGGACCGTATGGCTACACCTTC. This codes for CAWSAGPYGYTF.

CDR3 sequence: CASSYSGRASDTQYF. The CDR3 DNA sequence: TGTGCCAGCAGTTATAGCGGGAGGGCGTCGGATACGCAGTATTTT. V and J are TRBV28 and TRBJ2-3; 11 bases are a match to TRBD2. The CDR3 is 15 residues long. Germline values: CDR1 MDHEN, CDR2 SYDVKM. Germline trimming cut 4 bases from V and 6 bases from J; bases unmatched to any gene: 6.

CDR3 sequence (DNA): TGTGCCAGCAGTGACTCGGCGGGAGTCGGCTACACCTTC. Protein product: CASSDSAGVGYTF. This chain joins TRBV6-4 and TRBJ1-2; D unclear. CDR3 length equals 13 residues. Germline V lookup: CDR1 MRHNA, CDR2 SNTAGT. The ends were cut back, 0 bases at V and 8 bases at J, with 10 bases in the middle.

The V call is TRBV30, the J call TRBJ2-7, with D possibly TRBD1 on 5 matching bases. Germline V gene lookup returns CDR1 GTSNPN and CDR2 SVGIG (reference sequence). This CDR3 is 13 amino acids long. The V end was cut by 5 bases, the J end by 2 bases, with 13 bases between. CDR3 residues: CAWGRTQTYEQYF. The CDR3 DNA sequence: TGTGCCTGGGGGCGGACACAAACCTACGAGCAGTACTTC.

This chain links TRBV19 with TRBJ1-6, with TRBD1 identical over 7 bases. J was trimmed by 10 bases and V by 5 bases; bases with no gene match: 11. Per germline, CDR1 LNHDA and CDR2 SQIVND (reference sequence). This CDR3 is 15 amino acids long. As DNA, the CDR3 is TGTGCCAGTAGTCTTGACGAACAGGGGTTCTCACCCCTCCACTTT. This codes for CASSLDEQGFSPLHF.

V usage is TRBV10-1 and J usage is TRBJ2-5, with 10 bases fitting TRBD2. V was clipped by 0 bases and J by 5 bases; unmatched bases: 3. This CDR3 is built from 15 residues. CDR1 WNHNN and CDR2 SYGVQD come from the germline V gene (reference sequence). This CDR3 reads CASSESSSGSETQYF. CDR3 DNA: TGCGCCAGCAGTGAGTCCTCTAGCGGGAGTGAGACCCAGTACTTC.

J is TRBJ2-7 and V is TRBV6-1; possible D gene TRBD2, 5 bases. With 3 bases removed from V and 1 base from J, the gap between germline ends came to 16 bases. Germline CDR1 is MNHNS and CDR2 is SASEGT. The CDR3 covers 16 residues. The CDR3 reads CASSDTGRSRSYEQYF. CDR3 in DNA: TGTGCCAGCAGTGATACGGGAAGGTCCAGGTCCTACGAGCAGTACTTC.

The CDR3, as DNA: TGTGCCAGCAGCGGCCGTGAGGGCTACCGCAGTGTCGTCGGGGAGCTGTTTTTT. Residues: CASSGREGYRSVVGELFF. This chain joins TRBV14 and TRBJ2-2; a possible D gene is TRBD2 (5 bases). The CDR3 is made up of 18 amino acids. The germline gives CDR1 SGHDN, CDR2 FVKESK. Trimming shortened V by 5 bases and J by 7 bases, and 26 bases separated the two germline ends.

This chain links TRBV11-2 with TRBJ1-2; D is perhaps TRBD1 (6 bases). Germline V CDR1 and CDR2: SGHAT, FQNNGV. CDR3 length: 14 amino acids. Between the trimmed V and J ends, which lost 1 base and 9 bases, there was a span of 15 bases. CDR3 sequence reads: CASSLGTGMISYTF. In DNA form, the CDR3 reads TGTGCCAGCAGCTTAGGAACAGGGATGATTAGCTACACCTTC.

The chain recombines TRBV18 with TRBJ1-5, with 10 positions matching TRBD1. Germline V CDR1 and CDR2: KGHSH, LQKENI. Trimming took 2 bases from V and 4 from J; bases not matched to a gene: 2. There are 15 residues in the CDR3. CDR3 nucleotide sequence: TGTGCCAGCTCACCAGGGACAGGGGAGAATCAGCCCCAGCATTTT. Translating gives CASSPGTGENQPQHF. The complete variable domain, with remaining parts taken from reference TRBV18 and TRBJ1-5, reads NAGVMQNPRHLVRRRGQEARLRCSPMKGHSHVYWYRQLPEEGLKFMVYLQKENIIDESGMPKERFSAEFPKEGPSILRIQQVVRGDSAAYFCASSPGTGENQPQHFGDGTRLSIL.

This chain uses TRBV18 with TRBJ2-3; D is perhaps TRBD1 (6 bases). CDR3 length: 17 amino acids. CDR1 and CDR2 from the germline V gene are KGHSH and LQKENI. With 1 base removed from V and 2 bases from J, the gap between germline ends came to 16 bases. CDR3: CASSPRTGTQNTDTQYF. The CDR3, as DNA: TGTGCCAGCTCACCACGAACTGGGACACAGAACACAGATACGCAGTATTTT.

The V and J genes are TRBV28 and TRBJ1-1, with unresolved D. With 7 bases removed from V and 11 bases from J, the gap between germline ends came to 14 bases. This CDR3 comprises 11 residues. The germline V gene has CDR1 MDHEN and CDR2 SYDVKM. The CDR3 DNA follows: TGTGCCAGCACCGACGCTGTTTCCGCTTTCTTT. It encodes CASTDAVSAFF.

As to this clone: The same CDR3 also results from other DNA sequences found in this sample. The chain has TRBV5-1 and TRBJ2-1, with a tentative D call TRBD1 (6 bases). The CDR3 is 14 amino acids. Trimming removed 1 base at V and 7 bases at J, with 12 bases between. Germline lookup yields CDR1 SGHRS and CDR2 YFSETQ. The CDR3 sequence: CASSLLQGGNEQFF. The CDR3 nucleotides read TGCGCCAGCAGCTTGTTACAGGGTGGGAATGAGCAGTTCTTC. The complete variable domain, with remaining parts taken from reference TRBV5-1 and TRBJ2-1, reads KAGVTQTPRYLIKTRGQQVTLSCSPISGHRSVSWYQQTPGQGLQFLFEYFSETQRNKGNFPGRFSGRQFSNSRSEMNVSTLELGDSALYLCASSLLQGGNEQFFGPGTRLTVL.

The V and J genes are TRBV28 and TRBJ1-3, with D perhaps TRBD1 (5 bases). The ends were cut back, 4 bases at V and 1 base at J, with 17 bases in the middle. The CDR3 runs 17 residues. Germline V lookup: CDR1 MDHEN, CDR2 SYDVKM. CDR3 region: CASSSTWGSPSGNTIYF. The DNA for the CDR3 is TGTGCCAGCAGTTCTACTTGGGGGTCTCCTTCTGGAAACACCATATATTTT.

The chain is built from TRBV28 and TRBJ1-1, with D unclear. The germline CDR1 and CDR2 sequences are MDHEN and SYDVKM. There are 15 residues in the CDR3. The V gene lost 3 bases and the J gene lost 4 bases, with 15 bases spanning the gap. CDR3 nucleotide sequence: TGTGCCAGCAGTTTGACAAGGGTTGTAGGCACTGAAGCTTTCTTT. Protein: CASSLTRVVGTEAFF.

The chain carries TRBV6-1 and TRBJ2-5, with TRBD1 matching over 7 bases. V trimming: 3 bases; J trimming: 0 bases; junction bases outside the gene matches: 4. CDR3 length equals 15 residues. Looked up from germline, CDR1 is MNHNS and CDR2 is SASEGT. CDR3 DNA sequence: TGTGCCAGCAGTGATTTAGGGACAGACCAAGAGACCCAGTACTTC. It codes for CASSDLGTDQETQYF.

Concerning this clone: Other DNA variants within this sample encode the same CDR3. The chain couples TRBV18 to TRBJ2-5; D is undetermined. The germline V gene encodes CDR1 KGHSH and CDR2 LQKENI. This CDR3 spans 11 amino acids. Trimming took 1 base from V and 3 from J, leaving 0 bases between them. The CDR3 loop reads CASSPQETQYF. CDR3 sequence (DNA): TGTGCCAGCTCACCACAAGAGACCCAGTACTTC. Looking up the rest from reference TRBV18 and TRBJ2-5 gives the full variable domain: NAGVMQNPRHLVRRRGQEARLRCSPMKGHSHVYWYRQLPEEGLKFMVYLQKENIIDESGMPKERFSAEFPKEGPSILRIQQVVRGDSAAYFCASSPQETQYFGPGTRLLVL.

This clone was seen a handful of times. The rearrangement links TRBV20-1 to TRBJ1-2; a possible D gene is TRBD1 (6 bases). Germline values: CDR1 DFQATT, CDR2 SNEGSKA (reference sequence). Trimming shortened V by 3 bases and J by 12 bases, and 11 bases separated the two germline ends. This CDR3 spans 10 amino acids. CDR3 nucleotides: TGCAGTGCTAGTGGCGGGACACACACCTTC. It encodes CSASGGTHTF.

V and J are TRBV7-8 and TRBJ1-5, with 9 nucleotides matching TRBD1. The CDR3 length is 15 residues. V dropped 4 bases and J dropped 5; count of bases not matched to a gene: 6. Germline V gene lookup returns CDR1 SGHVS and CDR2 FQNEAQ. CDR3 protein: CASSYGQGRDQPQHF. In DNA form, the CDR3 reads TGTGCCAGCAGCTATGGACAGGGGAGAGATCAGCCCCAGCATTTT.

This chain connects TRBV7-9 to TRBJ2-5; tentatively, D is TRBD2 (6 bases). TRBJ2-7 explains the end of the DNA better; the J call may be wrong. The CDR3 is made up of 16 amino acids. Germline V gene lookup returns CDR1 SEHNR and CDR2 FQNEAQ (reference sequence). CDR3 sequence (DNA): TGTGCCAGCAGCTTAAGCCTAGCGAGGAGCTCCTACGAGCAGTACTTC. Translating it yields CASSLSLARSSYEQYF.

CDR3 region: CASSPDQGGATDTQYF. For the CDR3, the DNA is TGTGCCAGCTCACCCGACCAGGGCGGGGCCACAGATACGCAGTATTTT. The chain carries TRBV18 and TRBJ2-3; D perhaps matches TRBD2 (6 bases). Between the trimmed V and J ends, which lost 3 bases and 2 bases, there was a span of 15 bases. From germline, CDR1 is KGHSH and CDR2 LQKENI. CDR3 length: 16 residues.

The genes are TRBV27 and TRBJ2-1, with 11 bases aligning to TRBD2. Germline V CDR1 and CDR2: MNHEY, SMNVEV (reference sequence). Trimming at V came to 6 bases and at J to 4 bases, leaving 2 bases not matched to a gene. This CDR3 has 14 amino acids. The CDR3 loop reads CASRRTSGYNEQFF. DNA for the CDR3: TGTGCCAGCAGGAGGACTAGCGGGTACAATGAGCAGTTCTTC.

This clone showed up just once. The V call is TRBV27, the J call TRBJ1-4; 10 nucleotides agree with TRBD1. The CDR3 length is 15 residues. Trimming removed 1 base from V and 4 bases from J; junction bases left unmatched: 0. Looked up from germline, CDR1 is MNHEY and CDR2 is SMNVEV (reference sequence). The CDR3 region is CASSLWTGGNEKLFF. In DNA, the CDR3 is TGTGCCAGCAGTTTATGGACAGGGGGTAATGAAAAACTGTTTTTT.

The rearrangement uses TRBV27 and TRBJ1-5, with D possibly matching TRBD1 (5 bases). The CDR3 is 14 amino acids. The germline gives CDR1 MNHEY, CDR2 SMNVEV (reference sequence). V dropped 3 bases and J dropped 7 bases, with 13 bases sitting between them. The CDR3 spells CASSLEGVRQPQHF. The DNA for the CDR3 is TGTGCCAGCAGTTTGGAAGGGGTGCGGCAGCCCCAGCATTTT.